Listed here is a single TCR beta chain. Unique molecular identifiers were incorporated during preparation of the TCRbeta library. MiXCR, applied by TCRdb to the PCR reads, yields one record per CDR3 protein. The table lists about 370,000 distinct CDR3 sequences, about a fifth of them singletons. This entry belongs to a study of T-cell reconstitution after alpha-beta-depleted transplantation in children. CDR3 size: 15 residues. Germline V CDR1 and CDR2: LGHNA, YNFKEQ. The V gene end was trimmed by 4 bases and the J gene end by 4 bases; junction bases not matched to a gene: 5. The sequence derives from a human donor who donated a stem cell graft to a child with acute myeloid leukemia. The gene calls are TRBV4-2 and TRBJ2-2, with 8 bases lining up with TRBD2. The sample consisted of PBMCs from the stem cell graft donor, taken from the stem cell graft. CDR3 coding DNA: TGTGCCAGCAGCCGTAGCGGGATTGCCACCGGGGAGCTGTTTTTT. This encodes CASSRSGIATGELFF.